There are a few counts of the clone carrying this TCR beta chain. Its antigen is not identified. This specimen belongs to a study of cytomegalovirus exposure and HLA in healthy donors. Study results and caveats: Among the sequence variants, a highly shared cluster was likely an artifact of sequencing. Using the classifier, cytomegalovirus status was reportedly diagnosed with high specificity and sensitivity.

PCR used 60 Vbeta primers and 13 Jbeta primers. Profiling relied on immunoSEQ multiplex PCR, and the TCRdb table lists in-frame clones only, not all of them. Of roughly 200,000 clones listed, roughly 87% are singletons. This CDR3 is 16 amino acids long. Germline V CDR1 and CDR2: MNHNY, SVGAGI (reference sequence). The V segment lost 0 bases and the J segment 4 bases; nucleotides outside the gene matches: 5. The specimen was PBMCs. This receptor was taken from a man aged 45-65 years in good health and CMV-seronegative. The chain has TRBV6-6 and TRBJ2-1; 8 bases match TRBD2. CDR3: CASSYSSSGGYNEQFF. CDR3 in DNA: TGTGCCAGCAGTTACTCGTCCAGCGGGGGTTACAATGAGCAGTTCTTC.